Listed below are T cell receptor beta chains from one sample, sequenced in a study of human T cells and chemical hapten exposure. TCRdb reprocessed the RACE reads with MiXCR, giving one entry per CDR3 protein. The table lists 40,000 to 45,000 distinct CDR3 sequences, around 9% of them singletons. The sample consisted of whole blood, taken in connection with sensitization to the hapten diphenylcyclopropenone (DPC). These receptors were taken from a woman aged 40-49 years with alopecia areata. Some clones in this sample may be carry-over from other donors' samples. The CDR3 runs from the conserved cysteine through the conserved F or W.

TRBJ1-1 TRBV7-2 CASSLGYRGRAEAFF
TRBJ2-3 TRBV9 CASSVSTLRTDTQYF
TRBJ2-7 TRBV5-1 CASSVTGSSYEQYF
TRBJ2-6 TRBV7-9 CASSLEGTGGAGANVLTF
TRBJ1-1 TRBV28 CASSLSIKNTEAFF
TRBJ2-7 TRBV5-6 CASSFIEVRGTTYEQYF
TRBJ2-3 TRBV3-1 CASSPWGLAGATDTQYF
TRBJ2-3 TRBV9 CASSGRDRDWTDTQYF
TRBJ2-1 TRBV7-8 CASSPTSLANEQFF
TRBJ1-3 TRBV28 CASSFENTIYF
TRBJ2-5 TRBV29-1 CSVWVLTGETQYF
TRBJ1-1 TRBV5-1 CASSLGLTGEAFF
TRBJ1-5 TRBV30 CAWSVRTYNQPQHF
TRBJ2-1 TRBV20-1 CSARGASGSYNEQFF
TRBJ2-5 TRBV18 CASSPGRGGQKTQYF
TRBJ2-1 TRBV12-3/TRBV12-4 CASRTSATSYNEQFF
TRBJ1-4 TRBV28 CASRAGTGHEKLFF
TRBJ2-1 TRBV19 CASSIVVPGRGGRDEQFF
TRBJ2-7 TRBV29-1 CSVERGPYEQYF
TRBJ2-3 TRBV6-1 CASSEGDETDTQYF
TRBJ2-1 TRBV24-1 CATSDFPKDRGRDEQFF
TRBJ2-5 TRBV30 CAWSKRWGALQETQYF
TRBJ2-5 TRBV6-4 CASSAGTSGGQETQYF